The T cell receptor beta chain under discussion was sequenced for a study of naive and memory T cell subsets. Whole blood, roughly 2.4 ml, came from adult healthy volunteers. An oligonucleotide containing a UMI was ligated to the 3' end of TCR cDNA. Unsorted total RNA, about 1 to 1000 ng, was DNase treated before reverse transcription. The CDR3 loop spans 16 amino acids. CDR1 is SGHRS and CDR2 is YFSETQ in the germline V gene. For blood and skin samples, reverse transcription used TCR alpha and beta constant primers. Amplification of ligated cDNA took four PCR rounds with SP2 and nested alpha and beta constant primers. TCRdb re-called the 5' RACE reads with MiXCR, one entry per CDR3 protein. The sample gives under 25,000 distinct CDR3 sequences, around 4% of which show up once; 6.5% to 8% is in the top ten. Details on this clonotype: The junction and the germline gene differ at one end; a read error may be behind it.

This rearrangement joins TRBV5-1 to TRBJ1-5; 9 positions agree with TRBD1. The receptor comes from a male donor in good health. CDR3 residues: CASSLGGTGSNQPQNF. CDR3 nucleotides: TGCGCCAGCAGCCTGGGAGGGACAGGGAGCAATCAGCCCCAGAATTTT.